This passage covers 14 T cell receptor beta chains from one sample sequenced in a study of OX40 agonist ivuxolimab in advanced cancers. Assay used: immunoSEQ multiplex PCR; TCRdb lists only in-frame clones, some missing. Of roughly 53,000 clones in the sample, 90% are singletons; the top ten hold approximately 5%. The specimen was CD4+ or CD8+ T cells sorted from blood, collected in a trial of the OX40 agonist ivuxolimab. These receptors were collected from an adult with an advanced solid tumor such as melanoma, head and neck, liver or kidney cancer.

CDR3 sequence reads: CASDRLDTQYF. CDR3 in DNA: TGTGCCAGCGATAGACTGGATACGCAGTATTTT. The rearrangement joins TRBV6-1 to TRBJ2-3; no firm D call. Germline CDR1 is MNHNS and CDR2 is SASEGT. V gave up 8 bases and J gave up 6 bases, with 9 bases separating them. The CDR3 extends over 11 amino acids.

This chain uses TRBV6-6 with TRBJ1-4, with D unresolved. The V and J ends lost 4 bases and 6 bases respectively, with 6 bases between them. The CDR3 runs to 12 residues. The germline V gene encodes CDR1 MNHNY and CDR2 SVGAGI (reference sequence). The CDR3 DNA follows: TGTGCCAGCAGTTGGGGAGATGAAAAACTGTTTTTT. Translated: CASSWGDEKLFF.

The V and J genes are TRBV19 and TRBJ2-7; D remains ambiguous. Germline loops: CDR1 LNHDA, CDR2 SQIVND (reference sequence). The CDR3 is 15 residues long. Trimming pared 6 bases from V and 2 bases from J, leaving 17 bases between. The chain's CDR3 is CASRLSLPGAYEQYF. The CDR3 coding sequence is TGTGCCAGTAGACTATCCCTCCCTGGGGCCTACGAGCAGTACTTC.

As regards this clone: Sequence at one end of the junction differs from germline and may be a read error. This rearrangement joins TRBV7-7 to TRBJ2-5; no clear D. Germline CDR1 reads SSHAT; CDR2 reads FNYEAQ (reference sequence). This CDR3 contains 12 residues. The CDR3 loop is CASSQEGETQYF. DNA of the CDR3: TGTGCTAGCAGCCAAGAAGGGGAGACCCAGTACTTC.

This clone was detected only once. The chain is built from TRBV7-3 and TRBJ2-1, with D possibly TRBD2 on 6 matching bases. The CDR3 length is 13 residues. V lost 5 bases to trimming and J lost 6 bases, with 11 bases between them. Germline CDR1 and CDR2: SGHTA and FQGTGA. CDR3 sequence (DNA): TGTGCCAGCAGCCCCGGGCGGGGCAATGAGCAGTTCTTC. Amino acid sequence: CASSPGRGNEQFF. The entire variable domain, with the rest obtained from reference TRBV7-3 and TRBJ2-1, is as follows: GAGVSQTPSNKVTEKGKYVELRCDPISGHTALYWYRQSLGQGPEFLIYFQGTGAADDSGLPNDRFFAVRPEGSVSTLKIQRTERGDSAVYLCASSPGRGNEQFFGPGTRLTVL.

This chain links TRBV9 with TRBJ1-1; D might be TRBD1 (5 bases). The CDR3 runs 15 residues. Germline V gene lookup returns CDR1 SGDLS and CDR2 YYNGEE. V dropped 0 bases and J dropped 1 base, with 10 bases sitting between them. The CDR3 is CASSVGHQGNTEAFF. In DNA, the CDR3 is TGTGCCAGCAGCGTAGGTCACCAGGGGAACACTGAAGCTTTCTTT.

This clone was detected only once. The CDR3 DNA reads as TGTGCCAGCAGTTTATGGGTCGTAGCGGGGTCCACAGATACGCAGTATTTT. Translating gives CASSLWVVAGSTDTQYF. The genes are TRBV28 and TRBJ2-3; TRBD2 matches 8 bases. Germline-derived CDR1 and CDR2 are MDHEN and SYDVKM. The CDR3 sequence is 17 residues long. Trimming removed 0 bases from V and 2 bases from J; junction bases left unmatched: 7. Full variable domain (remainder filled in from reference TRBV28 and TRBJ2-3): DVKVTQSSRYLVKRTGEKVFLECVQDMDHENMFWYRQDPGLGLRLIYFSYDVKMKEKGDIPEGYSVSREKKERFSLILESASTNQTSMYLCASSLWVVAGSTDTQYFGPGTRLTVL.

The chain carries TRBV7-6 and TRBJ2-7; 8 positions agree with TRBD2. The germline V gene has CDR1 SGHVS and CDR2 FNYEAQ. The CDR3 covers 14 residues. J gave up 1 base and V 5 bases, and 4 bases lay outside the gene matches. CDR3 region: CASSARGGSYEQYF. The CDR3 nucleotides are TGTGCCAGCAGCGCCCGGGGGGGGTCCTACGAGCAGTACTTC.

The chain recombines TRBV19 with TRBJ2-3; 7 bases map to TRBD1. The V gene's germline CDR1 is LNHDA and CDR2 SQIVND (reference sequence). The CDR3 runs to 16 residues. J gave up 6 bases and V 5 bases, and 14 bases lay outside the gene matches. The DNA for the CDR3 is TGTGCCAGTAGTCGTACGACAGGGTTTTCTATCGATACGCAGTATTTT. Protein: CASSRTTGFSIDTQYF.

The chain is built from TRBV19 and TRBJ1-5, with 9 nucleotides matching TRBD1. The V gene end was trimmed by 5 bases and the J gene end by 0 bases; junction bases not matched to a gene: 5. CDR3 length equals 16 residues. CDR1 is LNHDA, CDR2 SQIVND, per germline (reference sequence). The CDR3 DNA reads TGTGCCAGTAGTGAACCGGGACAGGGTAGCAATCAGCCCCAGCATTTT. Translation gives CASSEPGQGSNQPQHF.

This chain joins TRBV5-4 and TRBJ2-1, with a possible D match to TRBD1 (6 bases). The CDR3 extends over 15 amino acids. V was shortened by 0 bases and J by 0 bases, with 7 bases between the two germline ends. The V gene's germline CDR1 is SGHNT and CDR2 YYREEE (reference sequence). The CDR3 spells CASSLAQGSYNEQFF. As DNA, the CDR3 is TGTGCCAGCAGCTTGGCACAGGGCTCCTACAATGAGCAGTTCTTC.

J is TRBJ1-1 and V is TRBV27; D is uncertain. CDR1 is MNHEY, CDR2 SMNVEV, per germline (reference sequence). The CDR3 sequence is 16 residues long. V dropped 0 bases and J dropped 7 bases, with 18 bases sitting between them. For the CDR3, the DNA is TGTGCCAGCAGTTTATCCTTCCCTGAGGAAGGATTTGAAGCTTTCTTT. Translated, it gives CASSLSFPEEGFEAFF.

The V call is TRBV19, the J call TRBJ2-7; D ambiguous. The CDR3 spans 14 residues. The V gene lost 4 bases and the J gene lost 2 bases, with 12 bases spanning the gap. Looked up from germline, CDR1 is LNHDA and CDR2 is SQIVND (reference sequence). The chain's CDR3 is CASSTRASPYEQYF. CDR3 coding DNA: TGTGCCAGTAGTACCCGGGCTTCACCCTACGAGCAGTACTTC.

This clone has a single count. The gene calls are TRBV27 and TRBJ1-2; 8 bases align to TRBD1. Germline V lookup: CDR1 MNHEY, CDR2 SMNVEV (reference sequence). The CDR3 is made up of 17 amino acids. Trimming at V came to 7 bases and at J to 0 bases, leaving 13 bases not matched to a gene. The CDR3 reads CASTKTGVGSSNYGYTF. The CDR3 DNA reads as TGTGCCAGCACCAAGACAGGGGTCGGATCCTCTAACTATGGCTACACCTTC.